These T cell receptor beta chains were read from a single sample in a study of CD8+ T cells in alopecia areata. Generated by immunoSEQ multiplex PCR, the TCRdb table keeps only in-frame clones and is missing some. The sample shows about 150,000 clones, more than 75% of them seen only once. The sequencing here drew on CD8+ T cells sorted from blood, taken at week 0. The receptors shown here come from a human donor with alopecia areata. Both conserved end residues are part of each CDR3. D genes are given only for firm matches. Some rows mark clone size as missing; the rest say once, few, many or name a class of expanded clone.

clone size: -
D gene: TRBD2
V gene: TRBV7-9
J gene: TRBJ2-3
CDR3 protein: CASSTWTSGATDTQYF
CDR3 DNA: TGTGCCAGCAGCACCTGGACTAGCGGGGCCACAGATACGCAGTATTTT

clone size: -
D gene: TRBD1
V gene: TRBV7-9
J gene: TRBJ2-5
CDR3 protein: CASSRTGGYVETQYF
CDR3 DNA: TGTGCCAGCAGTCGGACAGGGGGCTATGTGGAGACCCAGTACTTC

clone size: -
D gene: -
V gene: TRBV30
J gene: TRBJ2-1
CDR3 protein: CAWSVGRGPVNEQFF
CDR3 DNA: TGTGCCTGGAGTGTAGGCAGGGGTCCGGTAAATGAGCAGTTCTTC

clone size: -
D gene: -
V gene: TRBV5-4
J gene: TRBJ2-7
CDR3 protein: CASRPEQGSTYEQYF
CDR3 DNA: TGTGCCAGCAGACCCGAACAGGGTTCCACCTACGAGCAGTACTTC

clone size: -
D gene: -
V gene: TRBV29-1
J gene: TRBJ2-1
CDR3 protein: CSVEDWRGGGYTYNEQFF
CDR3 DNA: TGCAGCGTTGAAGATTGGAGAGGAGGAGGGTACACCTACAATGAGCAGTTCTTC

clone size: -
D gene: TRBD1
V gene: TRBV19
J gene: TRBJ1-2
CDR3 protein: CASSWQGAGGYTF
CDR3 DNA: TGTGCCAGTAGTTGGCAGGGGGCAGGAGGCTACACCTTC

clone size: -
D gene: -
V gene: TRBV29-1
J gene: TRBJ2-2
CDR3 protein: CSVEQGTGELFF
CDR3 DNA: TGCAGCGTTGAACAGGGAACCGGGGAGCTGTTTTTT

clone size: -
D gene: -
V gene: TRBV6-6
J gene: TRBJ1-1
CDR3 protein: CASSPFIEGNFAFF
CDR3 DNA: TGTGCCAGCAGCCCCTTTATCGAGGGGAATTTTGCTTTCTTT

clone size: -
D gene: -
V gene: TRBV13
J gene: TRBJ1-5
CDR3 protein: CASSLGLGPIQPQHF
CDR3 DNA: TGTGCCAGCAGCTTAGGACTCGGACCCATTCAGCCCCAGCATTTT

clone size: -
D gene: -
V gene: TRBV2
J gene: TRBJ1-1
CDR3 protein: CASSEGTEAFF
CDR3 DNA: TGTGCCAGCAGTGAAGGTACTGAAGCTTTCTTT

clone size: -
D gene: TRBD2
V gene: TRBV2
J gene: TRBJ2-5
CDR3 protein: CASSNLAGEGKETQYF
CDR3 DNA: TGTGCCAGCAGTAATCTAGCGGGAGAGGGTAAAGAGACCCAGTACTTC

clone size: -
D gene: -
V gene: TRBV30
J gene: TRBJ2-7
CDR3 protein: CAWSWGLTYEQYF
CDR3 DNA: TGTGCCTGGAGTTGGGGGCTCACCTACGAGCAGTACTTC

clone size: -
D gene: TRBD1
V gene: TRBV5-6
J gene: TRBJ1-1
CDR3 protein: CASSLATGTGLNTEAFF
CDR3 DNA: TGTGCCAGCAGCTTGGCCACTGGGACAGGGTTGAACACTGAAGCTTTCTTT

clone size: -
D gene: -
V gene: TRBV14
J gene: TRBJ2-7
CDR3 protein: CASSLRESYEQYF
CDR3 DNA: TGTGCCAGCAGCCTAAGGGAGTCATACGAGCAGTACTTC

clone size: -
D gene: TRBD1
V gene: TRBV18
J gene: TRBJ2-5
CDR3 protein: CASSVPGQTETQYF
CDR3 DNA: TGTGCCAGCTCGGTCCCGGGACAGACAGAGACCCAGTACTTC

clone size: -
D gene: -
V gene: TRBV7-9
J gene: TRBJ1-2
CDR3 protein: CASSLDVFYGYTF
CDR3 DNA: TGTGCCAGCAGCTTAGACGTTTTCTATGGCTACACCTTC

clone size: -
D gene: -
V gene: TRBV13
J gene: TRBJ1-1
CDR3 protein: CASSLEDSAEAFF
CDR3 DNA: TGTGCCAGCAGCTTAGAAGATAGTGCTGAAGCTTTCTTT

clone size: -
D gene: TRBD1
V gene: TRBV10-2
J gene: TRBJ2-7
CDR3 protein: CASSMGQGGYEQYF
CDR3 DNA: TGCGCCAGCAGTATGGGACAGGGGGGATACGAGCAGTACTTC

clone size: -
D gene: -
V gene: TRBV6-5
J gene: TRBJ2-7
CDR3 protein: CASSYSTLANEQYF
CDR3 DNA: TGTGCCAGCAGTTACTCAACTCTAGCGAACGAGCAGTACTTC

clone size: -
D gene: -
V gene: TRBV19
J gene: TRBJ1-1
CDR3 protein: CASSKDSRNTEAFF
CDR3 DNA: TGTGCCAGTAGTAAGGACAGCCGGAACACTGAAGCTTTCTTT

clone size: -
D gene: -
V gene: TRBV7-9
J gene: TRBJ1-1
CDR3 protein: CASSPPLNTEAFF
CDR3 DNA: TGTGCCAGCAGCCCGCCCTTGAACACTGAAGCTTTCTTT

clone size: -
D gene: -
V gene: TRBV5-1
J gene: TRBJ2-1
CDR3 protein: CASSLAVANEQFF
CDR3 DNA: TGCGCCAGCAGCTTGGCCGTGGCCAATGAGCAGTTCTTC

clone size: few
D gene: -
V gene: TRBV29-1
J gene: TRBJ2-7
CDR3 protein: CSVVLAEAPYEQYF
CDR3 DNA: TGCAGCGTTGTACTGGCAGAAGCACCCTACGAGCAGTACTTC

clone size: -
D gene: -
V gene: TRBV27
J gene: TRBJ2-1
CDR3 protein: CASSLRGSARDSYNEQFF
CDR3 DNA: TGTGCCAGCAGTTTACGGGGTTCGGCGAGGGACTCCTACAATGAGCAGTTCTTC

clone size: -
D gene: -
V gene: TRBV2
J gene: TRBJ2-5
CDR3 protein: CAIEIGETQYF
CDR3 DNA: TGTGCCATAGAAATCGGGGAGACCCAGTACTTC

clone size: -
D gene: -
V gene: TRBV7-9
J gene: TRBJ2-7
CDR3 protein: CASSFPGGEQYF
CDR3 DNA: TGTGCCAGCAGTTTCCCCGGGGGCGAGCAGTACTTC

clone size: -
D gene: TRBD1
V gene: TRBV25-1
J gene: TRBJ2-5
CDR3 protein: CASSDWDRQETQYF
CDR3 DNA: TGTGCCAGCAGTGATTGGGACAGACAAGAGACCCAGTACTTC

clone size: -
D gene: TRBD2
V gene: TRBV9
J gene: TRBJ2-1
CDR3 protein: CASSVAGGSYNEQFF
CDR3 DNA: TGTGCCAGCAGCGTAGCGGGGGGTTCCTACAATGAGCAGTTCTTC

clone size: -
D gene: -
V gene: TRBV25-1
J gene: TRBJ2-2
CDR3 protein: CASLMESRGELFF
CDR3 DNA: TGTGCCAGCCTAATGGAGTCTCGCGGGGAGCTGTTTTTT

clone size: few
D gene: -
V gene: TRBV4-1
J gene: TRBJ2-2
CDR3 protein: CASSQGQNTGELFF
CDR3 DNA: TGCGCCAGCAGCCAAGGACAGAACACCGGGGAGCTGTTTTTT

clone size: -
D gene: -
V gene: TRBV7-9
J gene: TRBJ2-1
CDR3 protein: CASSLVEAPNGNEQFF
CDR3 DNA: TGTGCCAGCAGCTTAGTGGAGGCCCCGAATGGGAATGAGCAGTTCTTC

clone size: -
D gene: TRBD2
V gene: TRBV4-2
J gene: TRBJ2-3
CDR3 protein: CASSQLTSPSTDTQYF
CDR3 DNA: TGTGCCAGCAGCCAGCTGACTAGCCCTAGCACAGATACGCAGTATTTT

clone size: -
D gene: -
V gene: TRBV6-5
J gene: TRBJ2-2
CDR3 protein: CASSAGGPGELFF
CDR3 DNA: TGTGCCAGCTCGGCCGGGGGTCCCGGGGAGCTGTTTTTT

clone size: -
D gene: -
V gene: TRBV5-1
J gene: TRBJ1-2
CDR3 protein: CASSLQGLNYGYTF
CDR3 DNA: TGCGCCAGCAGCTTGCAGGGACTTAACTATGGCTACACCTTC

clone size: -
D gene: -
V gene: TRBV14
J gene: TRBJ2-1
CDR3 protein: CASSQEPGTEQFF
CDR3 DNA: TGTGCCAGCAGCCAAGAACCCGGGACAGAGCAGTTCTTC

clone size: -
D gene: TRBD2
V gene: TRBV7-8
J gene: TRBJ2-3
CDR3 protein: CASSLVPLLAGATDTQYF
CDR3 DNA: TGTGCCAGCAGCTTAGTCCCTCTACTAGCGGGAGCAACAGATACGCAGTATTTT

clone size: -
D gene: TRBD1
V gene: TRBV7-9
J gene: TRBJ2-7
CDR3 protein: CASSLARDRGDEQYF
CDR3 DNA: TGTGCCAGCAGCTTAGCCCGGGACAGGGGCGACGAGCAGTACTTC